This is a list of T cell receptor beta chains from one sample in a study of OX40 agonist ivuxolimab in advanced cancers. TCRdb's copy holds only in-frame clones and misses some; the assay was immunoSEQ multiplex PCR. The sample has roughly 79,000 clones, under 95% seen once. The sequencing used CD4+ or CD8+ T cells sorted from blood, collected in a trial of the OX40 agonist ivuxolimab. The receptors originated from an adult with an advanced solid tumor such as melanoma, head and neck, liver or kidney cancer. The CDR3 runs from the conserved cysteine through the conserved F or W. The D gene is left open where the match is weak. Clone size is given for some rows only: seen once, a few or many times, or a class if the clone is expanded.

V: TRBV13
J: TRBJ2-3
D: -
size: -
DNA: TGTGCCAGCAGCTTACTATCCCTTAGCACAGATACGCAGTATTTT
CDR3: CASSLLSLSTDTQYF

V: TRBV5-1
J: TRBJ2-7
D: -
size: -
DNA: TGCGCCAGCAGCTTGGACAGGCCGAGCTCCTACGAGCAGTACTTC
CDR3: CASSLDRPSSYEQYF

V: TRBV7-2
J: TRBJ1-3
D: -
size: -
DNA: TGTGCCAGCAGCTTAGCCCCGCCGTACTCTGGAAACACCATATATTTT
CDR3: CASSLAPPYSGNTIYF

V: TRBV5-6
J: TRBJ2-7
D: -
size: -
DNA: TGTGCCAGCAGCTCAGGGACGGAACCTCGCTTACAGTACTTC
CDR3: CASSSGTEPRLQYF

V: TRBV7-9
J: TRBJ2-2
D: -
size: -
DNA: TGTGCCAGCAGCTTCTACAAGCACACCGGGGAGCTGTTTTTT
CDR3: CASSFYKHTGELFF

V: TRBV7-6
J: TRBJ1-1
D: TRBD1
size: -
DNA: TGTGCCAGCAGTCCAGGCGGGCAGGGGGCATACACTGAAGCTTTCTTT
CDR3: CASSPGGQGAYTEAFF

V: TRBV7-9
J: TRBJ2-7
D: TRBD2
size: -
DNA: TGTGCCAGCAGCTGGACTAGCGACGAGCAGTACTTC
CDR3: CASSWTSDEQYF

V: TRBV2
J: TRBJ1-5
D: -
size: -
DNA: TGTGCCAGCAGTCCGGGACCGGGGGAGAGCAATCAGCCCCAGCATTTT
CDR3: CASSPGPGESNQPQHF

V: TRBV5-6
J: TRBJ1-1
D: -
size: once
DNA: TGTGCCAGCAGCTCAAAACCGATAGCCTCCTTTGCTGAAGCTTTCTTT
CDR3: CASSSKPIASFAEAFF

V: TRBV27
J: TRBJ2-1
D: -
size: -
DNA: TGTGCCAGCAGCGCAGGGAGCTCCTACAATGAGCAGTTCTTC
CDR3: CASSAGSSYNEQFF

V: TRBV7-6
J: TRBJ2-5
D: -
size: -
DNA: TGTGCCAGCAGCTTAGGAGCTGTCCTAGCTGGGGGAGAGACCCAGTACTTC
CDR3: CASSLGAVLAGGETQYF

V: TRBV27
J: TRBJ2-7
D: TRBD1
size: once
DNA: TGTGCCAGCAGTTACGGACAGGGGGCCTACGAGCAGTACTTC
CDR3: CASSYGQGAYEQYF

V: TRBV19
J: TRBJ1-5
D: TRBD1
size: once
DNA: TGTGCCAGTAGTAGCGACAGGGTTCAGCCCCAGCATTTT
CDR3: CASSSDRVQPQHF

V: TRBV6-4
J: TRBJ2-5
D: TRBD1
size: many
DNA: TGTGCCAGCAGTGACTCGGCAGGGGGAAAAGAGACCCAGTACTTC
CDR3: CASSDSAGGKETQYF

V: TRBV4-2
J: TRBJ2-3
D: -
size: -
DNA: TGTGCCAGCAGCCAAAACGTCGGCCCAGATACGCAGTATTTT
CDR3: CASSQNVGPDTQYF

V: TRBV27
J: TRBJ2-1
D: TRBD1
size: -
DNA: TGTGCCAGCAGTTTCCTCTCGACAGGGGGTGTCTACAATGAGCAGTTCTTC
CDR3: CASSFLSTGGVYNEQFF

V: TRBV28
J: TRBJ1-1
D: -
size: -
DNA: TGTGCCAGCAGTTTATTCCAGGGTAACACTGAAGCTTTCTTT
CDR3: CASSLFQGNTEAFF

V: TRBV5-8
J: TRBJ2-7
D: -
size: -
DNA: TGTGCCAGCAGCTTGGGATCTTCCCCCCTGACCTCCTACGAGCAGTACTTC
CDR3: CASSLGSSPLTSYEQYF

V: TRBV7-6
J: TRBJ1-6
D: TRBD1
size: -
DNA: TGTGCCAGCAGCTTAGACAGGGGGGATATCCACTTT
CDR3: CASSLDRGDIHF

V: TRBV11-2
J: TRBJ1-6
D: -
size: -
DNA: TGTGCCAGCAGCTTCTGGGTTGATGGTTCACCCCTCCACTTT
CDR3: CASSFWVDGSPLHF

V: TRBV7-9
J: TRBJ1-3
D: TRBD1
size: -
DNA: TGTGCCATCCGCCCGGACAGGGCTGGAAACACCATATATTTT
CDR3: CAIRPDRAGNTIYF

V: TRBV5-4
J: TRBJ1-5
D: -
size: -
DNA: TGTGCCAGCAGCTTGGGTCAGCCCCAGCATTTT
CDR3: CASSLGQPQHF

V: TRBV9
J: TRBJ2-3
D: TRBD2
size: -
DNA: TGTGCCAGCAGCGAGACTAGCGGGGGGGCCCCAGATACGCAGTATTTT
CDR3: CASSETSGGAPDTQYF

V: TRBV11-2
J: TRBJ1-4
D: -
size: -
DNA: TGTGCCAGCAGCTTAGAGTGGGGGGATGAAAAACTGTTTTTT
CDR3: CASSLEWGDEKLFF

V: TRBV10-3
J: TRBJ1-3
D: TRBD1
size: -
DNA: TGTGCCACCGGCACAGGGGCTGGAAACACCATATATTTT
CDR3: CATGTGAGNTIYF

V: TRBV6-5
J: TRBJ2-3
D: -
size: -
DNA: TGTGCCAGCAGACTTAGAAACAATGATACGCAGTATTTT
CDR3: CASRLRNNDTQYF

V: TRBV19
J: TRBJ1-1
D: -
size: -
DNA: TGTGCCAGTAGTATTCAGAGTAGCATGAACACTGAAGCTTTCTTT
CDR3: CASSIQSSMNTEAFF

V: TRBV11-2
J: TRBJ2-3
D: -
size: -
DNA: TGTGCCAGCAGCTTAGAGGGGCACACATCTAGCACAGATACGCAGTATTTT
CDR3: CASSLEGHTSSTDTQYF

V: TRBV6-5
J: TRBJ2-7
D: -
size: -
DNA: TGTGCCAGCAGTTCTGACTGGGCACCCTACGAGCAGTACTTC
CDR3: CASSSDWAPYEQYF

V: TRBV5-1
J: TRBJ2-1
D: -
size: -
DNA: TGCGCCAGCAGAACCGGGACATTCTACAATGAGCAGTTCTTC
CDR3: CASRTGTFYNEQFF

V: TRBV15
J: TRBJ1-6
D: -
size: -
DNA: TGTGCCACCAGCAGAGATCCCCAGGGGTGGAATTCACCCCTCCACTTT
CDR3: CATSRDPQGWNSPLHF

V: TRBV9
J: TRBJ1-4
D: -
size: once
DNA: TGTGCCAGCAAGGCAGCCGAGTCCAAAAAACTGTTTTTT
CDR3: CASKAAESKKLFF

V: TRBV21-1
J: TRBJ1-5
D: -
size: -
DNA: TGTGCCAGCGGATCGTGGGGGTCCCCCTACTATAGCAATCAGCCCCAGCATTTT
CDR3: CASGSWGSPYYSNQPQHF

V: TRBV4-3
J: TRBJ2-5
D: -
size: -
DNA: TGCGCCAGCAGCCAAGTTTCCACGGGCGGGGCCTACGATCGGACCCAGTACTTC
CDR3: CASSQVSTGGAYDRTQYF

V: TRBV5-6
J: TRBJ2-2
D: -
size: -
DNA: TGTGCCAGCAGCCCGGGAAATTGGGGCACCGGGGAGCTGTTTTTT
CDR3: CASSPGNWGTGELFF

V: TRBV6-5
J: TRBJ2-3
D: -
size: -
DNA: TGTGCCAGCAGTTACTCGAATTATAGGGGGGATTCTCGGTATTTT
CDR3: CASSYSNYRGDSRYF

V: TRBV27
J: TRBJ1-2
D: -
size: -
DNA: TGTGCCAGCAGTTTTGCAGGGCTAAGCTATGGCTACACCTTC
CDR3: CASSFAGLSYGYTF

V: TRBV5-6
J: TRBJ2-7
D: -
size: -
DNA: TGTGCCAGCAGCTTATCCCCATCGGCCAGGGAGATGAACGAGCAGTACTTC
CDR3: CASSLSPSAREMNEQYF

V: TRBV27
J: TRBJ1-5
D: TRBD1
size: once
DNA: TGTGCCAGCAGTTGGGACAGGGGCAATCAGCCCCAGCATTTT
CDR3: CASSWDRGNQPQHF

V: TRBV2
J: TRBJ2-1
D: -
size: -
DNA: TGTGCCAGCAGTGCAGGAGGATGGTCCTACAATGAGCAGTTCTTC
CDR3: CASSAGGWSYNEQFF

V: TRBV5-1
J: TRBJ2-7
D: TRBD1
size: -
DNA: TGCGCCAGCAGCTTAGGGACAGGGGGCACCCACGAGCAGTACTTC
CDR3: CASSLGTGGTHEQYF

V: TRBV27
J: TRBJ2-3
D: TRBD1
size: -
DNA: TGTGCCAGCAGTTTATCAACTCCTGACAGGGATGAAGATACGCAGTATTTT
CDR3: CASSLSTPDRDEDTQYF

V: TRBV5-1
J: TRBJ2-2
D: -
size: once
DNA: TGCGCCAGCAGCGCCAAGGAAACCGGGGAGCTGTTTTTT
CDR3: CASSAKETGELFF

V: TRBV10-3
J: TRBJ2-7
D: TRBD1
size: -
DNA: TGTGCCATCAGTGAGTCGACCCGGGACAGGCTTTCCTACGAGCAGTACTTC
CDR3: CAISESTRDRLSYEQYF

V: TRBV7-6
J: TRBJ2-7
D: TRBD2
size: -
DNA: TGTGCCAGCAGCCCCTCTAGCGGATTCTCCTACGAGCAGTACTTC
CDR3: CASSPSSGFSYEQYF

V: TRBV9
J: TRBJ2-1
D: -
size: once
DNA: TGTGCCAGCAGCGCGACAGACAATGAGCAGTTCTTC
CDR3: CASSATDNEQFF

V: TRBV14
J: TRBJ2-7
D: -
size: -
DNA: TGTGCCAGCAGCCAAGATAGCCACTACGAGCAGTACTTC
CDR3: CASSQDSHYEQYF

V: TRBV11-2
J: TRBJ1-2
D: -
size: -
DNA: TGTGCCAGCAGCAAAAGCGGGGGCTATGGCTACACCTTC
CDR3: CASSKSGGYGYTF

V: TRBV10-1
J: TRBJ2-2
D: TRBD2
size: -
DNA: TGCGCCAGCAGTGAGGGACTAGCGGAAACCTACACCGGGGAGCTGTTTTTT
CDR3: CASSEGLAETYTGELFF